Shown below are 5 T cell receptor beta chains from a single sample sequenced in a study of regulatory T cells in long-lasting Graves disease. The time point denotes: newly diagnosed GD, antithyroid drugs for less than 3 months. Following extraction of RNA from PBMCs, that RNA was used to make the TCR library. Arm-PCR of CDR3 regions and iRepertoire HTBI primers were used to build TCR beta libraries. TCRdb re-called the multiplex PCR reads with MiXCR, one entry per CDR3 protein. Of about 620,000 distinct CDR3 sequences listed, approximately 15% are singletons. These data are also associated with another study on T cells in Graves' hyperthyroidism and ophthalmopathy.

This specimen consisted of peripheral blood mononuclear cells (PBMCs), obtained at new diagnosis, from a patient treated with antithyroid drugs. All receptors come from a woman in her 30s with Graves disease.

This clonotype was seen ten or more times. This chain uses TRBV12-3 or TRBV12-4 with TRBJ1-5; the match to TRBD1 covers 10 bases. CDR3 length: 15 residues. V was pared by 5 bases and J by 3 bases, with 4 bases of the junction left unmatched. The CDR3 here is CASSRTGGDNQPQHF. Written as DNA, the CDR3 is TGTGCCAGCAGTCGGACAGGGGGTGACAATCAGCCCCAGCATTTT.

This clonotype was counted at least ten times. The J gene is TRBJ1-4, the V gene TRBV5-1; weak D call: TRBD1 (6 bases). The CDR3 spans 17 residues. Germline assignment: CDR1 SGHRS and CDR2 YFSETQ. V was trimmed by 2 bases and J by 2 bases, leaving 16 bases between them. Here the CDR3 reads CASSFTGAIGTNEKLFF. CDR3 nucleotide sequence: TGCGCCAGCAGCTTCACGGGGGCCATCGGCACTAATGAAAAACTGTTTTTT.

The table lists this clonotype with many counts. The chain couples TRBV2 to TRBJ2-7; D may be TRBD1 (6 bases). This CDR3 is built from 16 residues. Germline values: CDR1 SNHLY, CDR2 FYNNEI. Trimming took off 7 bases at V and 2 bases at J, with 21 bases between the two ends. The CDR3 reads CASTRDTAIRAYEQYF. The CDR3 DNA is TGTGCCAGCACTCGGGACACGGCTATCAGGGCCTACGAGCAGTACTTC.

This clonotype came up many times. J is TRBJ2-7 and V is TRBV28; 7 nucleotides align to TRBD1. Germline trimming cut 6 bases from V and 2 bases from J; bases unmatched to any gene: 10. The CDR3 has 15 amino acids. Germline CDR1 reads MDHEN; CDR2 reads SYDVKM. CDR3 nucleotides: TGTGCCAGCAGGGGGGACAGACGAGGGACCTACGAGCAGTACTTC. Its protein product is CASRGDRRGTYEQYF. Full variable domain (remainder filled in from reference TRBV28 and TRBJ2-7): DVKVTQSSRYLVKRTGEKVFLECVQDMDHENMFWYRQDPGLGLRLIYFSYDVKMKEKGDIPEGYSVSREKKERFSLILESASTNQTSMYLCASRGDRRGTYEQYFGPGTRLTVT.

This clonotype was picked up a small number of times. The rearrangement uses TRBV27 and TRBJ2-1; maybe TRBD2 (6 bases). The CDR3 has 16 residues. V lost 2 bases and J lost 0, with 11 bases in between. Germline CDR1 MNHEY, CDR2 SMNVEV (reference sequence). The CDR3 coding sequence is TGTGCCAGCAGTTTACTGTTCGGGAGCTCCTACAATGAGCAGTTCTTC. It yields the protein CASSLLFGSSYNEQFF.